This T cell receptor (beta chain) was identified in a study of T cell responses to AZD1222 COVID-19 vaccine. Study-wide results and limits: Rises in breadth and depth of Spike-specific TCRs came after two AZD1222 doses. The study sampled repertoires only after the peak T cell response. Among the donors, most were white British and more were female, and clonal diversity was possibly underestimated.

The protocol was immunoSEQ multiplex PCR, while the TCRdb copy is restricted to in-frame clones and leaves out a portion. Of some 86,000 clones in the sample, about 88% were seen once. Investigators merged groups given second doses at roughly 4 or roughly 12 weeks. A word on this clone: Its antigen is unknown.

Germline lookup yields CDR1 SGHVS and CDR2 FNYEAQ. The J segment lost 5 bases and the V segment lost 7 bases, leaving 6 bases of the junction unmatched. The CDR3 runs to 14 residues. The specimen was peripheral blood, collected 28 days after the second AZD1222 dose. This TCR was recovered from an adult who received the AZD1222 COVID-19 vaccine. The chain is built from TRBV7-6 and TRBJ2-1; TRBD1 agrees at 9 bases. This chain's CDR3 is CASTRDRAHNEQFF. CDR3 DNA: TGTGCCAGCACGAGGGACAGGGCCCACAATGAGCAGTTCTTC.